This passage covers 21 T cell receptor beta chains from one sample sequenced in a study of CD8+CD57+ T cells in acquired aplastic anemia. It was patients with CD8+CD57+ cell expansion by flow cytometry who were chosen for sequencing. Genomic DNA served as template for TCR beta VDJ and CDR3 profiling. TCRdb independently ran MiXCR on the reads; one entry per CDR3 protein. There are approximately 250,000 distinct CDR3 sequences in the sample; around 82% occur only once, and over 35% lies in the top ten. Sequenced: sorted CD4+, CD8+, or CD8+CD57+ T cells (not recorded which) from PBMCs. These receptors were collected from a human donor with aplastic anemia.

This clonotype showed up just a few times. The chain recombines TRBV7-7 with TRBJ2-4; tentatively, D is TRBD2 (5 bases). The J call may be wrong; the DNA end is better matched by TRBJ2-5. Per the germline V gene, CDR1 is SSHAT and CDR2 is FNYEAQ (reference sequence). There are 12 residues in the CDR3. DNA for the CDR3: TGTGCCGTTCTTGGAGGTGGGGAGACCCAGTACTTC. It codes for CAVLGGGETQYF.

Concerning this clonotype: The CDR3 ends on some other residue instead of the conserved phenylalanine or tryptophan, so this is likely a read error. Because the CDR3's place on the DNA is in doubt, the DNA is left out and the CDR3 is given as listed by TCRdb. The chain employs TRBV7-2 and TRBJ2-3; the table's TRBD1 call for D was not verified on the DNA. CDR1 is SGHTA, CDR2 FQGNSA, per germline. Including both end residues, the CDR3 is 13 amino acids long. CDR3 sequence: CASSLGLTENTEA.

The V and J genes are TRBV9 and TRBJ2-1, with 7 bases aligning to TRBD2. V gave up 3 bases and J gave up 11 bases; unmatched junction bases: 8. The germline gives CDR1 SGDLS, CDR2 YYNGEE. The CDR3 spans 13 residues. CDR3 bases: TGTGCCAGCAGCGATGGGGGGGTTACGCAGCAGTTCTTC. It specifies CASSDGGVTQQFF.

A word on this clonotype: One end of the junction does not line up with germline, which may come from a read error. CDR3 DNA: TGTGCCAGCACCTCCTGGCGGGAGCTAATGAACACTGAAGCTTTC. This sequence encodes CASTSWRELMNTEAF. The V and J genes are TRBV7-9 and TRBJ2-6; 7 bases fit TRBD2. CDR3 length: 15 amino acids. Germline loops: CDR1 SEHNR, CDR2 FQNEAQ (reference sequence).

The rearrangement joins TRBV5-1 to TRBJ2-5; 9 positions agree with TRBD2. Germline V lookup: CDR1 SGHRS, CDR2 YFSETQ. CDR3 length equals 13 residues. V lost 3 bases to trimming and J lost 10 bases; unmatched junction nucleotides: 7. In DNA form, the CDR3 reads TGCGCCAGCAGCTCGGTTTCGACTAGCGGCCAGTACTTC. Its protein is CASSSVSTSGQYF. Full variable domain (outside the CDR3, taken from reference TRBV5-1 and TRBJ2-5): KAGVTQTPRYLIKTRGQQVTLSCSPISGHRSVSWYQQTPGQGLQFLFEYFSETQRNKGNFPGRFSGRQFSNSRSEMNVSTLELGDSALYLCASSSVSTSGQYFGPGTRLLVL.

The gene calls are TRBV5-1 and TRBJ2-5; 7 nucleotides align to TRBD1. CDR1 and CDR2 (germline): SGHRS, YFSETQ. The CDR3 has 13 amino acids. Losses at the gene ends were 2 bases for V and 10 bases for J; bases not matched to a gene: 8. The CDR3: CASSLDLTGNQYF. Here the CDR3 DNA reads TGCGCCAGCAGCTTAGATCTGACAGGGAACCAGTACTTC.

V gene TRBV4-2 combines with J gene TRBJ2-7; 14 positions match TRBD2. This CDR3 is built from 17 residues. CDR1 and CDR2 (germline): LGHNA, YNFKEQ. V trimming: 0 bases; J trimming: 5 bases; junction bases outside the gene matches: 6. For the CDR3, the DNA is TGTGCCAGCAGCCAAGAACCAAAGACTAGCGGGGGGGACGAGCAGTACTTC. Translating it yields CASSQEPKTSGGDEQYF.

As concerns this clonotype: One end of the junction varies from germline; a read error may be responsible. This sequence joins TRBV7-2 and TRBJ2-3; possible D gene TRBD2, 5 bases. This CDR3 has 14 residues. Germline V gives CDR1 SGHTA, CDR2 FQGNSA. The CDR3 reads CASSLTAAPYNEHF. The CDR3 coding sequence is TGTGCCAGCAGCTTAACAGCGGCCCCCTACAATGAGCATTTT.

The CDR3 nucleotides are TGCAGTGCTATCCAATACACGATCAACTTTAATACGCAGTATTTT. Translated: CSAIQYTINFNTQYF. The chain carries TRBV20-1 and TRBJ2-3; D is unclear. The CDR3 has 15 amino acids. Germline CDR1 and CDR2: DFQATT and SNEGSKA (reference sequence). V lost 4 bases and J lost 7, with 21 bases in between.

The chain couples TRBV7-8 to TRBJ2-3, with D uncertain. This CDR3 is built from 14 residues. Trimming cost V 1 base and J 8 bases, with 13 bases left between them. The germline V gene encodes CDR1 SGHVS and CDR2 FQNEAQ. CDR3: CASSLGGDPTTQYF. The DNA for the CDR3 is TGTGCCAGCAGCTTAGGCGGAGATCCCACTACGCAGTATTTT.

This clonotype was seen a handful of times. In DNA form, the CDR3 reads TGTGCCAGCAGTGCATTGCGGAGCACAGATACGCAGTATTTT. Translating gives CASSALRSTDTQYF. The chain is built from TRBV2 and TRBJ2-3; D unclear. The CDR3 runs to 14 residues. Germline-derived CDR1 and CDR2 are SNHLY and FYNNEI. The ends were cut back, 4 bases at V and 0 bases at J, with 8 bases in the middle.

V and J are TRBV11-3 and TRBJ1-5, with D uncertain. The CDR3 length is 13 residues. V was pared by 4 bases and J by 9 bases, with 13 bases between. CDR1 and CDR2 (germline): SGHNT, YENEEA. CDR3: CASSSEVAGPQHF. CDR3 nucleotide sequence: TGTGCCAGCAGCTCAGAGGTGGCGGGGCCCCAGCATTTT.

A remark on this clonotype: One end of the junction does not line up with germline, which may come from a read error. The chain uses TRBV7-8 and TRBJ2-3; D unclear. CDR1 and CDR2 (germline): SGHVS, FQNEAQ. The length of the CDR3 is 14 residues. In DNA, the CDR3 is TGTGCCAGCAGCTTAGTACCCGGGCAGCAGTTTTTTGGTTTT. As protein: CASSLVPGQQFFGF.

This clonotype occurred once. The conserved phenylalanine or tryptophan is not found at the CDR3 terminus, so this likely reflects a read error. Because the CDR3's place on the DNA is in doubt, the DNA is left out and the CDR3 is given as listed by TCRdb. V gene TRBV7-4 combines with J gene TRBJ2-4; no check of the table's D call, TRBD1, against the DNA was made. In germline, CDR1 is SGHVT, CDR2 SQSDAQ. The CDR3 is 12 residues long, counting both termini. CDR3 amino acids: CASGGDGGVNYD.

The rearrangement joins TRBV2 to TRBJ2-3; D is perhaps TRBD1 (5 bases). This CDR3 is built from 13 residues. CDR1 is SNHLY, CDR2 FYNNEI, per germline. V was pared by 6 bases and J by 13 bases, with 20 bases between. The CDR3 here is CASRERGTGAKYF. The CDR3 DNA sequence: TGTGCCAGCAGGGAAAGGGGCACAGGCGCGAAGTATTTT.

The gene calls are TRBV10-2 and TRBJ1-6, with 10 bases fitting TRBD1. The ends lost 5 bases at V and 0 bases at J; junction bases unmatched: 7. The CDR3 totals 18 residues. CDR1 and CDR2 (germline): WSHSY, SAAADI. The chain's CDR3 is CASSKTGGGSSYNSPLHF. As DNA, the CDR3 is TGCGCCAGCAGTAAGACAGGGGGCGGGAGCTCCTATAATTCACCCCTCCACTTT.

This clonotype was recorded once. The conserved phenylalanine or tryptophan normally closing the CDR3 is absent here, so this likely arose from a read error. The DNA is left out, because the CDR3 cannot be placed on it with certainty; the CDR3 is given as TCRdb lists it. V and J are TRBV2 and TRBJ1-2; the table names TRBD1, a call not compared with the DNA. Germline CDR1 and CDR2: SNHLY and FYNNEI. The CDR3 contains 16 residues when both ends are counted. This CDR3 reads CASRGQGGQPQHCGDG.

This sequence joins TRBV11-3 and TRBJ2-5; D gene unclear. The CDR3 has 14 residues. Germline V gene lookup returns CDR1 SGHNT and CDR2 YENEEA. Trimming took off 4 bases at V and 3 bases at J, with 12 bases between the two ends. CDR3 DNA sequence: TGTGCCAGCAGCTGTCACTCCGGCGAAGAGACCCAGTACTTC. It codes for CASSCHSGEETQYF.

The chain joins TRBV7-9 to TRBJ1-3; D is unresolved. Germline CDR1 and CDR2: SEHNR and FQNEAQ (reference sequence). The ends were cut back, 6 bases at V and 0 bases at J, with 24 bases in the middle. The CDR3 covers 19 residues. The CDR3 spells CASSSIWKFNPSSGNTIYF. In DNA form, the CDR3 reads TGTGCCAGCAGTTCGATATGGAAGTTTAACCCGTCCTCTGGAAACACCATATATTTT.

The chain uses TRBV2 and TRBJ2-1; 11 nucleotides align to TRBD1. This CDR3 has 15 amino acids. From germline, CDR1 is SNHLY and CDR2 FYNNEI. V lost 8 bases to trimming and J lost 16 bases; unmatched junction nucleotides: 19. CDR3 residues: CASGDRDRGKQYFFF. The CDR3 DNA reads as TGTGCCAGCGGGGACCGGGACAGGGGGAAGCAGTATTTTTTCTTC.

Comments on this clonotype: The junction shows a germline mismatch at one end, possibly a read error. The chain joins TRBV2 to TRBJ2-7; D not resolved. This CDR3 has 14 amino acids. Germline V gene data show CDR1 as SNHLY and CDR2 as FYNNEI. The CDR3 reads CASSEVHSNHQQYF. The DNA for the CDR3 is TGTGCCAGCAGTGAGGTGCATAGCAATCACCAGCAGTATTTC.